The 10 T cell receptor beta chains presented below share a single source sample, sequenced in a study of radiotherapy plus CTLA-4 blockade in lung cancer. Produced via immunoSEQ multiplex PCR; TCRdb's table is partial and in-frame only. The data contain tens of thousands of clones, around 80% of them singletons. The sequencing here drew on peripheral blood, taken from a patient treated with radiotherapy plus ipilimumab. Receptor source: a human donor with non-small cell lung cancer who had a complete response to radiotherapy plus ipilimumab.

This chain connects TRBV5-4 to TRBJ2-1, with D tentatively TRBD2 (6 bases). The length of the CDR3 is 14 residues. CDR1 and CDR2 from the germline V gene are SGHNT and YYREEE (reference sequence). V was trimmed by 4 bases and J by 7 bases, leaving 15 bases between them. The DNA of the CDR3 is TGTGCCAGCAGCCGGAGGGACCTCTCGAATGAGCAGTTCTTC. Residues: CASSRRDLSNEQFF.

Here the CDR3 DNA reads TGTGCCAGCTCATTCGGACAGGCTGGAAACACCATATATTTT. Its protein product is CASSFGQAGNTIYF. V and J are TRBV18 and TRBJ1-3; 7 bases map to TRBD1. Unmatched junction bases numbered 3, after V lost 5 bases and J lost 2 bases. The CDR3 runs 14 residues. Germline assignment: CDR1 KGHSH and CDR2 LQKENI.

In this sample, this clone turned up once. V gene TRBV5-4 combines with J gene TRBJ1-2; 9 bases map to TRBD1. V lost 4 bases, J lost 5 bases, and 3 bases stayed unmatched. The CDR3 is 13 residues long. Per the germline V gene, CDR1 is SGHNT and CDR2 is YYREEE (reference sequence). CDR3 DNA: TGTGCCAGCAGCGGGACAGGGAGTTATGGCTACACCTTC. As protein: CASSGTGSYGYTF.

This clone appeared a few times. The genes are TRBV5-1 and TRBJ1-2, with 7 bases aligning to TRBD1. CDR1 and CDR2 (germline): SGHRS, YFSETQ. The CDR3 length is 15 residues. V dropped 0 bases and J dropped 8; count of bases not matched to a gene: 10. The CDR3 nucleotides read TGCGCCAGCAGCTTGGTAGGGAAGGGGGCTGAAGGCTACACCTTC. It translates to CASSLVGKGAEGYTF.

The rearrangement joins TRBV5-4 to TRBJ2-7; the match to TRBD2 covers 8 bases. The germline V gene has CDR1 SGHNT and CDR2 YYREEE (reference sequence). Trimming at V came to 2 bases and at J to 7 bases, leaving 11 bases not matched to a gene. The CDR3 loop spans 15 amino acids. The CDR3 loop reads CASSFLAGPVEEQYV. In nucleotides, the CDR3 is TGTGCCAGCAGCTTTTTAGCGGGGCCAGTTGAGGAGCAGTACGTC.

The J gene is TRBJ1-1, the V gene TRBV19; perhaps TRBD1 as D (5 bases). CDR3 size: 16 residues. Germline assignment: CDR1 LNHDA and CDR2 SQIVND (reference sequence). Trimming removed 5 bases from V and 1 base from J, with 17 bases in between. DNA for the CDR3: TGTGCCAGTAGTGGGACCCCAGGGAAAGCGAACACTGAAGCTTTCTTT. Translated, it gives CASSGTPGKANTEAFF.

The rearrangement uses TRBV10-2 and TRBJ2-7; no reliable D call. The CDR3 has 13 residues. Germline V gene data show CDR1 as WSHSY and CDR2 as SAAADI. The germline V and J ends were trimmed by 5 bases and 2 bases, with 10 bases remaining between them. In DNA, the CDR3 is TGCGCCAGCAGTTGGACGGTGACCTACGAGCAGTACTTC. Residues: CASSWTVTYEQYF.

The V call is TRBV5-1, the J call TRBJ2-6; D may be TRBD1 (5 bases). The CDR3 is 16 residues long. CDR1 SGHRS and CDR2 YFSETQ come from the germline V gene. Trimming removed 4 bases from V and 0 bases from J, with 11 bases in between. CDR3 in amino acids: CASSKQENSGANVLTF. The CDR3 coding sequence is TGCGCCAGCAGCAAACAGGAAAACTCTGGGGCCAACGTCCTGACTTTC.

CDR3 amino acids: CASSLYRGESTEAFF. DNA for the CDR3: TGTGCCAGCAGCTTATACAGGGGGGAGAGCACTGAAGCTTTCTTT. The V gene is TRBV7-6, the J gene TRBJ1-1, with TRBD1 matching 8 bases. Germline V gene sequence: CDR1 SGHVS, CDR2 FNYEAQ. V gave up 2 bases and J gave up 4 bases; unmatched junction bases: 6. The CDR3 consists of 15 residues.

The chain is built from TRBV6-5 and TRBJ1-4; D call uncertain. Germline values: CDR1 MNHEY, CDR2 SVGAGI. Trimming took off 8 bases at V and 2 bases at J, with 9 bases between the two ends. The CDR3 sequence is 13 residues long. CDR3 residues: CASRTDTNEKLFF. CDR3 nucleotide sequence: TGTGCCAGCCGGACGGACACTAATGAAAAACTGTTTTTT.